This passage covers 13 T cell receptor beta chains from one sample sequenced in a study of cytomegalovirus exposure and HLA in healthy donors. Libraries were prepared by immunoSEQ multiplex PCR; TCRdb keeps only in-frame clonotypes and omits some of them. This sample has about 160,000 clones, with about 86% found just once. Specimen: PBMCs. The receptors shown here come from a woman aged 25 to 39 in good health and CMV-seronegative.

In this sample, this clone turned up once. The CDR3 loop reads CASSQAGGASLYSNQPQHF. DNA for the CDR3: TGCGCCAGCAGCCAGGCCGGAGGGGCGAGCCTTTATAGCAATCAGCCCCAGCATTTT. The chain has TRBV4-1 and TRBJ1-5; possible D gene TRBD1, 5 bases. Per germline, CDR1 MGHRA and CDR2 YSYEKL. This CDR3 is built from 19 residues. V lost 3 bases and J lost 0, with 21 bases in between.

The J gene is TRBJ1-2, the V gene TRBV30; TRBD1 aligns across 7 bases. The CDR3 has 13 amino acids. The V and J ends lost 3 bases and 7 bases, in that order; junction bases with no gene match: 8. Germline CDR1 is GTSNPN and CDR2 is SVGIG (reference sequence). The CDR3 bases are TGTGCCTGGAGGACCACAGGGGAAAGTGGCTACACCTTC. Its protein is CAWRTTGESGYTF. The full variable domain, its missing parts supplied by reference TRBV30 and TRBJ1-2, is SQTIHQWPATLVQPVGSPLSLECTVEGTSNPNLYWYRQAAGRGLQLLFYSVGIGQISSEVPQNLSASRPQDRQFILSSKKLLLSDSGFYLCAWRTTGESGYTFGSGTRLTVV.

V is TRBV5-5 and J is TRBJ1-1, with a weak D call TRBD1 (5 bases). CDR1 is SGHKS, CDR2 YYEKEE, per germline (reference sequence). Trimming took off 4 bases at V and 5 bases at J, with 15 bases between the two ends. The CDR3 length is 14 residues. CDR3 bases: TGTGCCAGCAGCACTCAGGGTTTCTTGACTGAAGCTTTCTTT. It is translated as CASSTQGFLTEAFF. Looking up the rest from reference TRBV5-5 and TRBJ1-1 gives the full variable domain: DAGVTQSPTHLIKTRGQQVTLRCSPISGHKSVSWYQQVLGQGPQFIFQYYEKEERGRGNFPDRFSARQFPNYSSELNVNALLLGDSALYLCASSTQGFLTEAFFGQGTRLTVV.

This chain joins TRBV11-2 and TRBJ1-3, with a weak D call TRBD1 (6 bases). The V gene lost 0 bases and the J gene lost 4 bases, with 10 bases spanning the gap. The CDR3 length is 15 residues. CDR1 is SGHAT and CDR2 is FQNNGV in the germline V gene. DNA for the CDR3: TGTGCCAGCAGCTTAGACAGGGGCCTCGGAAACACCATATATTTT. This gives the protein CASSLDRGLGNTIYF.

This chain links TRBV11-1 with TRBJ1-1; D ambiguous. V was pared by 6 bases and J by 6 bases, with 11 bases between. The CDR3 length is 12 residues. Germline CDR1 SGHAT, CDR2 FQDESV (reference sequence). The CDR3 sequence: CASSFRGAEAFF. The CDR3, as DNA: TGTGCCAGCAGTTTTCGAGGAGCTGAAGCTTTCTTT.

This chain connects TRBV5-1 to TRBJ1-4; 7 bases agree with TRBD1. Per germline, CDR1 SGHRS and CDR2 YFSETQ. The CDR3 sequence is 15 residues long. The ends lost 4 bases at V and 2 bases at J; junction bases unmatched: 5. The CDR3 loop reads CASSTPGQTNEKLFF. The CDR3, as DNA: TGCGCCAGCAGCACGCCGGGACAGACTAATGAAAAACTGTTTTTT.

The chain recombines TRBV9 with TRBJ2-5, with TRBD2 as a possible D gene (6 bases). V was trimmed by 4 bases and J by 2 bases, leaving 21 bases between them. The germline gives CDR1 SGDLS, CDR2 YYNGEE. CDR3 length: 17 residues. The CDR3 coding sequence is TGTGCCAGCAGCCCGAGATTTGGGGGGACGGGACAAGAGACCCAGTACTTC. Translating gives CASSPRFGGTGQETQYF.

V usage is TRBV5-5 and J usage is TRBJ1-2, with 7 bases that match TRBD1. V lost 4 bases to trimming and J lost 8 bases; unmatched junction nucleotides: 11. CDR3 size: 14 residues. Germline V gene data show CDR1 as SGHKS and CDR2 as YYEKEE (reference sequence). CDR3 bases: TGTGCCAGCAGCCGAAAGGGGGCGCTTGAAGGCTACACCTTC. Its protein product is CASSRKGALEGYTF.

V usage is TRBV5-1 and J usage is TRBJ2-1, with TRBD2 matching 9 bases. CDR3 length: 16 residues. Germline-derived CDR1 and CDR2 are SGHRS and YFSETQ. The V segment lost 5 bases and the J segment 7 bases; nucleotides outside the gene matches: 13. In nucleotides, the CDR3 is TGCGCCAGCAGTTACGGGATGCTAGCGGGATCAAATGAGCAGTTCTTC. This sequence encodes CASSYGMLAGSNEQFF. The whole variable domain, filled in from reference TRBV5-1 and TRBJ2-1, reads KAGVTQTPRYLIKTRGQQVTLSCSPISGHRSVSWYQQTPGQGLQFLFEYFSETQRNKGNFPGRFSGRQFSNSRSEMNVSTLELGDSALYLCASSYGMLAGSNEQFFGPGTRLTVL.

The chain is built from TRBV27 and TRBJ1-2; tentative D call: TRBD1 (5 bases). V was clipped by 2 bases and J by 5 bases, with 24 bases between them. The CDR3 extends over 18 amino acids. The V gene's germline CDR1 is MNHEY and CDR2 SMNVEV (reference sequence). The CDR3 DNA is TGTGCCAGCAGTTTACAACCCTTGTCAGGGAACCTGGTTTATGGCTACACCTTC. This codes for CASSLQPLSGNLVYGYTF.

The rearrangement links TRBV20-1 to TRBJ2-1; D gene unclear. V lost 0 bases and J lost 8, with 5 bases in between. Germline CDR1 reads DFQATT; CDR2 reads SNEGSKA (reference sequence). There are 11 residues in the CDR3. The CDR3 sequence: CSAREGHEQFF. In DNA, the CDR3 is TGCAGTGCTAGAGAGGGCCATGAGCAGTTCTTC.

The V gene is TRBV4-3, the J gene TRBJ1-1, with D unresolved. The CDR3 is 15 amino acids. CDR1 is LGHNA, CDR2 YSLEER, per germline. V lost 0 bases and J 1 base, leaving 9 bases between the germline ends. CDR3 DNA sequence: TGCGCCAGCAGCCAAGAAAGCCCGACGAACACTGAAGCTTTCTTT. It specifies CASSQESPTNTEAFF.

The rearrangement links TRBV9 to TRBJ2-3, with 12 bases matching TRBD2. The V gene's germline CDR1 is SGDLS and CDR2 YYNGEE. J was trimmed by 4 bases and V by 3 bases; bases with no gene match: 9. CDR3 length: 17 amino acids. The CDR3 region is CASSASSGRARADTQYF. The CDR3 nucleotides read TGTGCCAGCAGCGCGTCTAGCGGGAGGGCCAGGGCAGATACGCAGTATTTT.